These 31 T cell receptor beta chains were all obtained from the same sample, sequenced in a study of cytomegalovirus exposure and HLA in healthy donors. Both 60 Vbeta primers and 13 Jbeta primers went into the PCR. Assay used: immunoSEQ multiplex PCR; TCRdb lists only in-frame clones, some missing. Of approximately 100,000 clones in the sample, 70% to 85% were seen once. The sequenced sample consisted of PBMCs. The receptors were gathered from a woman aged 35 to 49 in good health and CMV-seronegative.

V and J are TRBV5-5 and TRBJ2-7, with 12 bases fitting TRBD1. The CDR3 is made up of 14 amino acids. The J segment lost 7 bases and the V segment lost 3 bases, leaving 5 bases of the junction unmatched. Looked up from germline, CDR1 is SGHKS and CDR2 is YYEKEE (reference sequence). The CDR3: CASSSGQGAREQYF. For the CDR3, the DNA is TGTGCCAGCAGCTCGGGACAGGGGGCGAGGGAGCAGTACTTC.

The chain joins TRBV25-1 to TRBJ1-6; the D gene is possibly TRBD1 (6 bases). CDR3 length: 14 residues. V lost 5 bases to trimming and J lost 10 bases, with 15 bases between them. Per germline, CDR1 MGHDK and CDR2 SYGVNS. CDR3 residues: CASSLKGGNSPLHF. In DNA, the CDR3 is TGTGCCAGCAGTTTAAAGGGGGGGAACTCACCCCTCCACTTT.

The gene calls are TRBV6-5 and TRBJ1-1; 10 bases line up with TRBD1. The germline CDR1 and CDR2 sequences are MNHEY and SVGAGI. The CDR3 runs 14 residues. V lost 2 bases and J lost 5; bases outside the gene matches: 2. DNA for the CDR3: TGTGCCAGCAGTTACGGGACAGGGGAAACTGAAGCTTTCTTT. The encoded protein is CASSYGTGETEAFF.

This rearrangement joins TRBV6-6 to TRBJ1-5; D is unresolved. The CDR3 length is 14 residues. Trimming took 8 bases from V and 5 from J, leaving 16 bases between them. CDR1 and CDR2 (germline): MNHNY, SVGAGI (reference sequence). DNA for the CDR3: TGTGCCAGCGTTGATCCGGGGATTGATCAGCCCCAGCATTTT. Translated: CASVDPGIDQPQHF.

The J gene is TRBJ2-7, the V gene TRBV5-4, with a possible D match to TRBD1 (6 bases). Trimming removed 2 bases at V and 1 base at J, with 19 bases between. The germline CDR1 and CDR2 sequences are SGHNT and YYREEE (reference sequence). The CDR3 covers 17 residues. The CDR3 sequence: CASSFGQLAQGSYEQYF. For the CDR3, the DNA is TGTGCCAGCAGCTTCGGTCAGCTGGCTCAGGGGTCCTACGAGCAGTACTTC.

The genes are TRBV7-6 and TRBJ2-1, with 12 nucleotides matching TRBD2. V trimming: 5 bases; J trimming: 4 bases; junction bases outside the gene matches: 9. CDR3 length: 17 residues. The V gene's germline CDR1 is SGHVS and CDR2 FNYEAQ. For the CDR3, the DNA is TGTGCCAGCAGCCAGTCTAGCGGGGGGGCTTTTTACAATGAGCAGTTCTTC. Encoded protein: CASSQSSGGAFYNEQFF.

This chain connects TRBV11-2 to TRBJ2-1; weak D call: TRBD1 (5 bases). The V and J ends lost 5 bases and 7 bases respectively, with 9 bases between them. Germline V gene data show CDR1 as SGHAT and CDR2 as FQNNGV. The CDR3 covers 12 residues. The CDR3 region is CASSDDRNEQFF. The CDR3 DNA reads TGTGCCAGCAGCGATGACAGAAATGAGCAGTTCTTC.

CDR3 in amino acids: CASSPLPGLAENEQFF. The CDR3 DNA reads as TGTGCCAGCTCACCACTCCCGGGACTAGCGGAAAATGAGCAGTTCTTC. This chain connects TRBV18 to TRBJ2-1, with 11 bases aligning to TRBD2. CDR1 and CDR2 (germline): KGHSH, LQKENI. The CDR3 spans 16 residues. The V gene end was trimmed by 1 base and the J gene end by 7 bases; junction bases not matched to a gene: 6.

The chain has TRBV9 and TRBJ1-4, with D hard to call. Germline V lookup: CDR1 SGDLS, CDR2 YYNGEE. This CDR3 has 14 residues. V lost 4 bases, J lost 4 bases, and 11 bases lay in between. CDR3 loop: CASSPDGINEKLFF. CDR3 nucleotide sequence: TGTGCCAGCAGCCCTGACGGGATTAATGAAAAACTGTTTTTT.

The chain joins TRBV5-1 to TRBJ2-1; 11 positions match TRBD2. In germline, CDR1 is SGHRS, CDR2 YFSETQ. This CDR3 comprises 15 residues. The V gene end was trimmed by 2 bases and the J gene end by 9 bases; junction bases not matched to a gene: 7. This CDR3 is CASSLGLAGGSEQFF. The CDR3 nucleotides are TGCGCCAGCAGCTTAGGTCTAGCGGGGGGTAGTGAGCAGTTCTTC.

This rearrangement joins TRBV6-5 to TRBJ2-3; D may be TRBD2 (5 bases). Germline CDR1 and CDR2: MNHEY and SVGAGI. Trimming removed 5 bases at V and 6 bases at J, with 18 bases between. The CDR3 has 15 residues. CDR3 region: CASSPSSLSRDTQYF. Here the CDR3 DNA reads TGTGCCAGCAGTCCTAGCAGTCTATCAAGGGATACGCAGTATTTT.

V usage is TRBV5-1 and J usage is TRBJ2-1, with D perhaps matching TRBD2 (5 bases). Germline-derived CDR1 and CDR2 are SGHRS and YFSETQ. The CDR3 extends over 16 amino acids. V was trimmed by 0 bases and J by 0 bases, leaving 10 bases between them. CDR3 sequence reads: CASSLEGDISYNEQFF. The CDR3 coding sequence is TGCGCCAGCAGCTTGGAGGGAGACATCTCCTACAATGAGCAGTTCTTC.

The rearrangement uses TRBV30 and TRBJ1-2; 10 nucleotides match TRBD1. The CDR3 contains 14 residues. Trimming cost V 4 bases and J 8 bases; bases outside gene matches: 10. Germline-derived CDR1 and CDR2 are GTSNPN and SVGIG (reference sequence). The CDR3 region is CAWKRDRGVRGYTF. CDR3 DNA: TGTGCCTGGAAGCGGGACAGGGGAGTAAGGGGCTACACCTTC.

This clone was seen a few times. The genes are TRBV28 and TRBJ2-1; perhaps TRBD1 as D (8 bases). From germline, CDR1 is MDHEN and CDR2 SYDVKM. The CDR3 loop spans 18 amino acids. Trimming cost V 4 bases and J 2 bases, with 21 bases left between them. CDR3 region: CASSSPFGGTGAYNEQFF. CDR3 in DNA: TGTGCCAGCAGTTCCCCCTTCGGGGGGACAGGAGCCTACAATGAGCAGTTCTTC. Supplemented by reference TRBV28 and TRBJ2-1, the full variable domain reads DVKVTQSSRYLVKRTGEKVFLECVQDMDHENMFWYRQDPGLGLRLIYFSYDVKMKEKGDIPEGYSVSREKKERFSLILESASTNQTSMYLCASSSPFGGTGAYNEQFFGPGTRLTVL.

V and J are TRBV18 and TRBJ2-7, with TRBD2 identical over 11 bases. After removal of 3 bases from V and 3 bases from J, the junction contained 10 bases not matched to a gene. The CDR3 has 17 residues. CDR1 is KGHSH and CDR2 is LQKENI in the germline V gene. The CDR3 DNA sequence: TGTGCCAGCTCACCGCCCGTGGGACTAGCGGAGATCTACGAGCAGTACTTC. Translation: CASSPPVGLAEIYEQYF.

This chain connects TRBV28 to TRBJ1-2; unclear D gene. The CDR3 sequence is 17 residues long. The germline CDR1 and CDR2 sequences are MDHEN and SYDVKM. Trimming shortened V by 4 bases and J by 0 bases, and 18 bases separated the two germline ends. CDR3 sequence: CASSSPRGLPANYGYTF. CDR3 nucleotides: TGTGCCAGCAGTTCGCCCCGAGGACTCCCTGCTAACTATGGCTACACCTTC.

The V and J genes are TRBV6-1 and TRBJ1-4; a weak D match, TRBD1 (6 bases). CDR1 is MNHNS, CDR2 SASEGT, per germline. The CDR3 consists of 14 residues. Trimming cost V 5 bases and J 5 bases, with 12 bases left between them. The CDR3 here is CASSLTGTNEKLFF. DNA of the CDR3: TGTGCCAGCAGTCTGACCGGGACAAATGAAAAACTGTTTTTT.

This clone turned up a few times. The chain recombines TRBV9 with TRBJ2-2; D perhaps matches TRBD1 (5 bases). This CDR3 contains 15 residues. V shed 5 bases and J shed 1 base, with 12 bases lying between them. CDR1 and CDR2 from the germline V gene are SGDLS and YYNGEE. CDR3 sequence (DNA): TGTGCCAGCAGTGTCAGTAGGGGGAACACCGGGGAGCTGTTTTTT. The encoded protein is CASSVSRGNTGELFF. Combining the CDR3 with reference TRBV9 and TRBJ2-2 gives the whole variable domain DSGVTQTPKHLITATGQRVTLRCSPRSGDLSVYWYQQSLDQGLQFLIQYYNGEERAKGNILERFSAQQFPDLHSELNLSSLELGDSALYFCASSVSRGNTGELFFGEGSRLTVL.

This clone has a handful of counts. The chain couples TRBV5-1 to TRBJ1-3, with 11 positions matching TRBD1. CDR3 length equals 19 residues. Germline V gene lookup returns CDR1 SGHRS and CDR2 YFSETQ. The trim removed 3 bases at V and 0 bases at J, leaving 11 bases unmatched. In DNA form, the CDR3 reads TGCGCCAGCAGCTCCGGGACAGGGGGACTTTTGAGCTCTGGAAACACCATATATTTT. It is translated as CASSSGTGGLLSSGNTIYF.

V gene TRBV6-5 combines with J gene TRBJ1-1; possibly TRBD1 for D (6 bases). This CDR3 is built from 15 residues. Germline loops: CDR1 MNHEY, CDR2 SVGAGI. V was pared by 7 bases and J by 3 bases, with 18 bases between. The CDR3 DNA follows: TGTGCCAGCACAGGGGTGGGGACAAGGGACACTGAAGCTTTCTTT. Translating gives CASTGVGTRDTEAFF.

In nucleotides, the CDR3 is TGTGCCAGCAGCTCGTTAGCGGGAGCCGCAGATACGCAGTATTTT. It specifies CASSSLAGAADTQYF. This chain connects TRBV5-6 to TRBJ2-3; TRBD2 aligns across 9 bases. The CDR3 runs to 15 residues. Germline V gives CDR1 SGHDT, CDR2 YYEEEE. J lost 4 bases, V lost 3 bases, and 6 bases had no gene match.

This chain joins TRBV7-7 and TRBJ1-4; 9 positions match TRBD1. Germline assignment: CDR1 SSHAT and CDR2 FNYEAQ (reference sequence). CDR3 length: 15 amino acids. Trimming at V came to 3 bases and at J to 5 bases, leaving 4 bases not matched to a gene. This chain's CDR3 is CASSLGTGSNEKLFF. In nucleotides, the CDR3 is TGTGCCAGCAGCTTGGGGACAGGGTCGAATGAAAAACTGTTTTTT.

V gene TRBV5-4 combines with J gene TRBJ2-7; the match to TRBD2 covers 7 bases. After removal of 3 bases from V and 5 bases from J, the junction contained 11 bases not matched to a gene. The CDR3 has 15 amino acids. Germline lookup yields CDR1 SGHNT and CDR2 YYREEE (reference sequence). The CDR3 spells CASSSGQAGANEQYF. The CDR3 DNA reads TGTGCCAGCAGCTCTGGGCAGGCGGGAGCTAACGAGCAGTACTTC.

This clone has just one count. The chain couples TRBV4-3 to TRBJ2-2; possibly TRBD1 for D (6 bases). The CDR3 runs 17 residues. Germline CDR1 reads LGHNA; CDR2 reads YSLEER. Trimming shortened V by 0 bases and J by 4 bases, and 15 bases separated the two germline ends. This CDR3 reads CASSQDFRARGTGELFF. In nucleotides, the CDR3 is TGCGCCAGCAGCCAAGATTTCAGGGCCAGGGGCACCGGGGAGCTGTTTTTT.

The genes are TRBV6-6 and TRBJ1-1; the D is unclear. The CDR3 contains 12 residues. Germline values: CDR1 MNHNY, CDR2 SVGAGI (reference sequence). The V end was cut by 5 bases, the J end by 3 bases, with 7 bases between. The DNA of the CDR3 is TGTGCCAGCAGTACGGAGGACACTGAAGCTTTCTTT. It encodes CASSTEDTEAFF.

The V gene is TRBV7-9, the J gene TRBJ1-1; no firm D call. Looked up from germline, CDR1 is SEHNR and CDR2 is FQNEAQ (reference sequence). The V end was cut by 1 base, the J end by 6 bases, with 9 bases between. The CDR3 length is 13 residues. In DNA form, the CDR3 reads TGTGCCAGCAGCTTAGATGGGGAGTCTGAAGCTTTCTTT. This encodes CASSLDGESEAFF.

This chain joins TRBV11-2 and TRBJ2-3; D may be TRBD2 (6 bases). The germline gives CDR1 SGHAT, CDR2 FQNNGV. The CDR3 totals 14 residues. Between the trimmed V and J ends, which lost 1 base and 5 bases, there was a span of 10 bases. CDR3 region: CASSLAGAVDTQYF. Here the CDR3 DNA reads TGTGCCAGCAGCTTAGCGGGAGCTGTAGATACGCAGTATTTT.

This rearrangement joins TRBV30 to TRBJ1-2; no reliable D call. The CDR3 covers 14 residues. CDR1 and CDR2 from the germline V gene are GTSNPN and SVGIG (reference sequence). V shed 2 bases and J shed 0 bases, with 10 bases lying between them. As DNA, the CDR3 is TGTGCCTGGAGTACCCAAGGAGCTAACTATGGCTACACCTTC. This sequence encodes CAWSTQGANYGYTF.

This chain joins TRBV28 and TRBJ1-2, with D possibly being TRBD1 (6 bases). The CDR3 runs 17 residues. From germline, CDR1 is MDHEN and CDR2 SYDVKM. Trimming cost V 6 bases and J 0 bases, with 20 bases left between them. CDR3: CASREIIGTPSNYGYTF. Written as DNA, the CDR3 is TGTGCCAGCAGAGAAATAATCGGGACACCTTCTAACTATGGCTACACCTTC.

CDR3: CASSLDTESSYEQYF. CDR3 coding DNA: TGTGCCAGCAGCTTAGATACCGAGAGCTCCTACGAGCAGTACTTC. The chain recombines TRBV7-2 with TRBJ2-7; D is undetermined. This CDR3 region has 15 residues. V was pared by 1 base and J by 0 bases, with 10 bases between. The germline gives CDR1 SGHTA, CDR2 FQGNSA.

In this sample, this clone turned up a few times. V gene TRBV10-3 combines with J gene TRBJ1-2, with D possibly TRBD1 on 6 matching bases. Trimming removed 11 bases from V and 1 base from J, with 11 bases in between. CDR3 length equals 12 residues. The germline CDR1 and CDR2 sequences are ENHRY and SYGVKD. CDR3 amino acids: CAVQGNNYGYTF. The CDR3 nucleotides read TGTGCCGTACAGGGAAATAACTATGGCTACACCTTC.